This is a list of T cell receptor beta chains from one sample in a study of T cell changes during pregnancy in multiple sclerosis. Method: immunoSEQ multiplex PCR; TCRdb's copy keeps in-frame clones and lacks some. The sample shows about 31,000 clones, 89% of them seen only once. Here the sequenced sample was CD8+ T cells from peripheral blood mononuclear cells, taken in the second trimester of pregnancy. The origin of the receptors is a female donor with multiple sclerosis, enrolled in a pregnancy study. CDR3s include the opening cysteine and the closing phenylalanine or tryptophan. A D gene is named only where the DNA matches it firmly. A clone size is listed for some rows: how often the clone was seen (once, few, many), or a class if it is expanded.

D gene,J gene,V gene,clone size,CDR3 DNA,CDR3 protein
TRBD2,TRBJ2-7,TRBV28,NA,TGTGCCAGCAGTCCTAATAGCGGGACCTACGAGCAGTACTTC,CASSPNSGTYEQYF
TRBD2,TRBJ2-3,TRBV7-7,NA,TGTGCTAGCAGCCCCTCTAGCGGCCTGAGCACAGATACGCAGTATTTT,CASSPSSGLSTDTQYF
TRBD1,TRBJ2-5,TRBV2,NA,TGTGCCACAAGGGACAGGGGGCGAGAGGAGACCCAGTACTTC,CATRDRGREETQYF
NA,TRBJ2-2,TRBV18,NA,TGTGCCAGCTCACTCCTTTCCGGGGAGCTGTTTTTT,CASSLLSGELFF
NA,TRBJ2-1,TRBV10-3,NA,TGTGCCACCGAGACGACGACTAAAGGAGGCGATGAGCAGTTCTTC,CATETTTKGGDEQFF
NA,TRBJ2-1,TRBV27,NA,TGTGCCAGCAGTTTACAGGGTCCCCTCTACAATGAGCAGTTCTTC,CASSLQGPLYNEQFF
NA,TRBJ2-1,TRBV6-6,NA,TGTGCCAGCGCGAGCAATGAGCAGTTCTTC,CASASNEQFF
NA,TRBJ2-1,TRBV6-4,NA,TGTGCCAACGGGGGATACGGGAGCTCCTACAATGAGCAGTTCTTC,CANGGYGSSYNEQFF
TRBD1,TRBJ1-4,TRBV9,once,TGTGCCAGCAGCGCCGACAGGGGAGGAGTGACTAATGAAAAACTGTTTTTT,CASSADRGGVTNEKLFF
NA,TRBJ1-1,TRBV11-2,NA,TGTGCCAGCAGCCTCAACCGAGACAGCCTGAACACTGAAGCTTTCTTT,CASSLNRDSLNTEAFF
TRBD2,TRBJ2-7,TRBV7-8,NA,TGTGCCAGCAGCTTAGAGGCTAGCGGGATGTACGAGCAGTACTTC,CASSLEASGMYEQYF
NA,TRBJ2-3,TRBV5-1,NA,TGCGCCAGCAGCTTTATCGGCCTAGACGGTACGCAGTATTTT,CASSFIGLDGTQYF
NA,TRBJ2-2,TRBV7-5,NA,TGTGCCAGAACCCAATCCGGGACACCGGTCGGCGGGGAGCTGTTTTTT,CARTQSGTPVGGELFF
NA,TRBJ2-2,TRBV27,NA,TGTGCCAGCAGTTCTGACCCGGGACACAACACCGGGGAGCTGTTTTTT,CASSSDPGHNTGELFF
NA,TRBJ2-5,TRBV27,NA,TGTGCCAGCAGTTCAGGGTTTCAGGTTTCCAAGAAAGAGACCCAGTACTTC,CASSSGFQVSKKETQYF
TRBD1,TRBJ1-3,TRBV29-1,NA,TGCAGCGTTGCGGGACAGGGGGGCTCTGGAAACACCATATATTTT,CSVAGQGGSGNTIYF
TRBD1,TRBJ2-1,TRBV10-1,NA,TGCGCCAGCAGTGGAGGGGGCAAAATTGGGAATGAGCAGTTCTTC,CASSGGGKIGNEQFF
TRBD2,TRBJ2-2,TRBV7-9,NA,TGTGCCAGCAGCTCACCGCAGACTAGCGGAGGGGGCACCGGGGAGCTGTTTTTT,CASSSPQTSGGGTGELFF
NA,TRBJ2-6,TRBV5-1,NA,TGCGCCAGCAGGGGAGGGGGGGCGTCCTCTGGGGCCAACGTCCTGACTTTC,CASRGGGASSGANVLTF
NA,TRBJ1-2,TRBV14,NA,TGTGCCAGCGGCGGGGACCACTTC,CASGGDHF
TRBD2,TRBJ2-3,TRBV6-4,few,TGTGCCAGCAGCGCGGGAGCAAAGAGCACAGATACGCAGTATTTT,CASSAGAKSTDTQYF
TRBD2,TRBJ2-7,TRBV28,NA,TGTGCCAGCAGTTTTTTAGCGGGAGCTCGTGAGCAGTACTTC,CASSFLAGAREQYF
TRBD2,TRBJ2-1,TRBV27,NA,TGTGCCAGCGCGCATGGACTAGCGGGATACGATGAGCAGTTCTTC,CASAHGLAGYDEQFF